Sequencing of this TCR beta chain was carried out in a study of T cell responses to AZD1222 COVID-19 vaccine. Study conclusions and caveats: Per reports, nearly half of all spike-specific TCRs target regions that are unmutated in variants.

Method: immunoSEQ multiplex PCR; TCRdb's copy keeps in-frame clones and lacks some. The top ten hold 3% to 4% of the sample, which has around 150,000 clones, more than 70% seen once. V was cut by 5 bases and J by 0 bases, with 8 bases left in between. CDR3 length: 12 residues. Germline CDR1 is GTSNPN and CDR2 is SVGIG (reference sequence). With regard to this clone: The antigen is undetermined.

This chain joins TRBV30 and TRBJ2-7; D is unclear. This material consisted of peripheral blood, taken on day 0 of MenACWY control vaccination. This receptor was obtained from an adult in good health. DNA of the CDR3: TGTGCCTGGGCACAGAGCTCCTACGAGCAGTACTTC. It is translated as CAWAQSSYEQYF.